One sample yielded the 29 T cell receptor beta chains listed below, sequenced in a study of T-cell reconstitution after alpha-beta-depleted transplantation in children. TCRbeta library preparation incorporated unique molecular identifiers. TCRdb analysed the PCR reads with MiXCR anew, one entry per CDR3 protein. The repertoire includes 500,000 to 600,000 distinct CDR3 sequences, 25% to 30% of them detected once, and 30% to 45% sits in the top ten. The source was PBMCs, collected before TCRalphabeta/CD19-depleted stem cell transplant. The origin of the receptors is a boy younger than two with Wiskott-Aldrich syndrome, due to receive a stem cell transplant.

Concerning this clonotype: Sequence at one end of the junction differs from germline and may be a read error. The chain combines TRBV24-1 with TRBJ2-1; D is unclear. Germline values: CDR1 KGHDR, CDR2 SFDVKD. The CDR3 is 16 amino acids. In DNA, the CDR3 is TGTGCCACCAGTTATTTGGGTGGGTCAGAGTACAATGAGCAGTTCTTC. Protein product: CATSYLGGSEYNEQFF.

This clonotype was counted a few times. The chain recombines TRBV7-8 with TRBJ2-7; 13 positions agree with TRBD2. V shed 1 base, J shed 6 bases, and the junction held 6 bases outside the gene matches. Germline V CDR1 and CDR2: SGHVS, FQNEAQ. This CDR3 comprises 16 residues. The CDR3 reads CASSLGFRTSGGEQYF. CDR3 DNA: TGTGCCAGCAGCTTAGGTTTTAGGACTAGCGGGGGCGAGCAGTACTTC. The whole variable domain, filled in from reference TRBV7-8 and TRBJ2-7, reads GAGVSQSPRYKVAKRGQDVALRCDPISGHVSLFWYQQALGQGPEFLTYFQNEAQLDKSGLPSDRFFAERPEGSVSTLKIQRTQQEDSAVYLCASSLGFRTSGGEQYFGPGTRLTVT.

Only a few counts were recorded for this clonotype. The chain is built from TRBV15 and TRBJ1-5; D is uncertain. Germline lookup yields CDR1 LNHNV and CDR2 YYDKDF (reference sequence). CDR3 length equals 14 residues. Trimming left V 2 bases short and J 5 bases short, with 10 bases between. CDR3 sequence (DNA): TGTGCCACCAGCAGATCCATGTGGGATCAGCCCCAGCATTTT. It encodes CATSRSMWDQPQHF.

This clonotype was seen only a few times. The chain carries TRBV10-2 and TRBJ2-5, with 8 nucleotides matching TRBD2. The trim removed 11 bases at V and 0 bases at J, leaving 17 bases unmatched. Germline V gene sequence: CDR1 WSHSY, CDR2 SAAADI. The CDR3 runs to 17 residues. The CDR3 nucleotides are TGCGCCTCAGCGGAGGAGAGCGGGAGCGGGTACCAAGAGACCCAGTACTTC. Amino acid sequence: CASAEESGSGYQETQYF.

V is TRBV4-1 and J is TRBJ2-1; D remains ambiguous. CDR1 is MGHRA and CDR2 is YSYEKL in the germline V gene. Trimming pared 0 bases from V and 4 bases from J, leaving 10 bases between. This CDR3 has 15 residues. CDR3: CASSQDDGVYNEQFF. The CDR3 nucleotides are TGCGCCAGCAGCCAAGATGACGGAGTTTACAATGAGCAGTTCTTC.

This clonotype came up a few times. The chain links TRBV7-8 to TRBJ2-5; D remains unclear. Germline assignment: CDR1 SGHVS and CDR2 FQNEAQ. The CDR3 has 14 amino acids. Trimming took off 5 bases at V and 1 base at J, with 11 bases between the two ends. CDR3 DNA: TGTGCCAGCAGCCCCCAAGCCCTCCAAGAGACCCAGTACTTC. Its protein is CASSPQALQETQYF.

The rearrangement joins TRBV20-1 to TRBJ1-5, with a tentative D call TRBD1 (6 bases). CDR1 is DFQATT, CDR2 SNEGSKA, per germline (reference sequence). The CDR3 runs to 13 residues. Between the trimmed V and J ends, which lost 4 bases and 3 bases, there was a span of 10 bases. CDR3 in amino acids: CSATTGNNQPQHF. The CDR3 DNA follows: TGCAGTGCTACTACAGGGAACAATCAGCCCCAGCATTTT.

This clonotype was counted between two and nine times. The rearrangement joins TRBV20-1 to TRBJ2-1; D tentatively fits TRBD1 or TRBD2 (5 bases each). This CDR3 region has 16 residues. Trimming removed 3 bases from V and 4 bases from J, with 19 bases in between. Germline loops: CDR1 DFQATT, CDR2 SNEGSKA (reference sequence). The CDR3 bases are TGCAGTGCTAGGGGGGTAGCTAGGTCAGGTTACAATGAGCAGTTCTTC. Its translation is CSARGVARSGYNEQFF.

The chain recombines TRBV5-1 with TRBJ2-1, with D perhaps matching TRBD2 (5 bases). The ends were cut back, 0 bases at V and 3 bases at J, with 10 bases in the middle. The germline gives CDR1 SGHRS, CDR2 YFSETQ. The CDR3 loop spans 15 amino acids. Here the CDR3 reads CASSLGTYGYNEQFF. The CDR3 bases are TGCGCCAGCAGCTTGGGGACTTACGGCTACAATGAGCAGTTCTTC.

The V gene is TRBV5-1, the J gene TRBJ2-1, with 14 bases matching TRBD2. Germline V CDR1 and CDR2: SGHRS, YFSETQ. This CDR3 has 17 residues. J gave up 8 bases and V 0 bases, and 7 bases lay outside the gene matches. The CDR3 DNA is TGCGCCAGCAGCTTGGCCTTGGGACTAGCGGGAGATTATGAGCAGTTCTTC. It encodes CASSLALGLAGDYEQFF.

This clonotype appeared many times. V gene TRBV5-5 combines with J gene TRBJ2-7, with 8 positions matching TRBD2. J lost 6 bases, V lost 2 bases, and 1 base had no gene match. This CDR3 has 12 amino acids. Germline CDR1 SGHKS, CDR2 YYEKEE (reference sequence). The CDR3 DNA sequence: TGTGCCAGCAGCTTAAGCGGGGGCGAGCAGTACTTC. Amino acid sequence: CASSLSGGEQYF. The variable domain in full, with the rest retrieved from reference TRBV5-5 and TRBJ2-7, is DAGVTQSPTHLIKTRGQQVTLRCSPISGHKSVSWYQQVLGQGPQFIFQYYEKEERGRGNFPDRFSARQFPNYSSELNVNALLLGDSALYLCASSLSGGEQYFGPGTRLTVT.

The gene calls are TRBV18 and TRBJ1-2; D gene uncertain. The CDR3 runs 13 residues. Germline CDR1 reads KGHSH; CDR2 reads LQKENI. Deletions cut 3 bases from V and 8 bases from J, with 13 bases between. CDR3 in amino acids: CASSPFPDEGYTF. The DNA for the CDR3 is TGTGCCAGCTCACCGTTTCCGGATGAGGGCTACACCTTC.

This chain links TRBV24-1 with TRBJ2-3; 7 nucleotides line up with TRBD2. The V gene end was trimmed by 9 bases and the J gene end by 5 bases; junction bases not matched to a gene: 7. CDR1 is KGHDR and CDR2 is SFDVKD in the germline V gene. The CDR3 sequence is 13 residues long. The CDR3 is CATQPSGEDTQYF. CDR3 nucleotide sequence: TGTGCCACCCAGCCCAGCGGGGAAGATACGCAGTATTTT.

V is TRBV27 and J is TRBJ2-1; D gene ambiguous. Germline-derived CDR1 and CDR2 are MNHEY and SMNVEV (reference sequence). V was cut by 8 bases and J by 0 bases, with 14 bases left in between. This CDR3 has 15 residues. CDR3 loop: CASHVNRFSYNEQFF. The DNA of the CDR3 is TGTGCCAGCCACGTAAACAGATTCTCCTACAATGAGCAGTTCTTC.

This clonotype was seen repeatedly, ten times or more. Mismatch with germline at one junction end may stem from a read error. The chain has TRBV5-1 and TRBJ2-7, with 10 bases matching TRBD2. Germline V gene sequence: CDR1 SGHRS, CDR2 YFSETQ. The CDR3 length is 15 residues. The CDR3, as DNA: TGTGCCAGCAGTCTCGTAGCGGGAGGACCCTACGAGCAGTACTTC. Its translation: CASSLVAGGPYEQYF.

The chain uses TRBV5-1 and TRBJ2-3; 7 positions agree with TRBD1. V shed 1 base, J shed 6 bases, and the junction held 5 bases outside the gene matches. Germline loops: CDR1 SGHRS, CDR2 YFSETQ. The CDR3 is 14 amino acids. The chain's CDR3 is CASSLRDRADTQYF. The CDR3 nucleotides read TGCGCCAGCAGCTTGCGAGACAGGGCGGATACGCAGTATTTT.

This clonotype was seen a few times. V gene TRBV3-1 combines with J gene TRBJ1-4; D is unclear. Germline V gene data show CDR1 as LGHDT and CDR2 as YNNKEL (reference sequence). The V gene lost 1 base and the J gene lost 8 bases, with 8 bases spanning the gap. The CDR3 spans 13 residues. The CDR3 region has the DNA TGTGCCAGCAGCCAAGGGTTGGTCGAAAAACTGTTTTTT. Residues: CASSQGLVEKLFF.

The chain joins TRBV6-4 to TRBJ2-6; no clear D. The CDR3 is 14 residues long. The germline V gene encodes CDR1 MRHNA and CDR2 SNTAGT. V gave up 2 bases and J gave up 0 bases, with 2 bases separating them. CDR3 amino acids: CASSDLSGANVLTF. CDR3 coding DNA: TGTGCCAGCAGTGACCTCTCTGGGGCCAACGTCCTGACTTTC.

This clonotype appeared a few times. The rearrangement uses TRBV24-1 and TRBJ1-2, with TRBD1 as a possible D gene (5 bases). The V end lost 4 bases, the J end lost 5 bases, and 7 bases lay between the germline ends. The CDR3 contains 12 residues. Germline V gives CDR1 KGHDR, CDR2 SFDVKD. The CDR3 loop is CATSDRAYGYTF. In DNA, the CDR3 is TGTGCCACCAGTGACAGGGCATATGGCTACACCTTC.

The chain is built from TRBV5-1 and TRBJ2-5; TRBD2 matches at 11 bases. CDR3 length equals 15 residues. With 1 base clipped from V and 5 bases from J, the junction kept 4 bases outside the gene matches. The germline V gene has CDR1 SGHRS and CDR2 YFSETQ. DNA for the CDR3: TGCGCCAGCAGCTTGACTAGCGGGAGTTCGGAGACCCAGTACTTC. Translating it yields CASSLTSGSSETQYF.

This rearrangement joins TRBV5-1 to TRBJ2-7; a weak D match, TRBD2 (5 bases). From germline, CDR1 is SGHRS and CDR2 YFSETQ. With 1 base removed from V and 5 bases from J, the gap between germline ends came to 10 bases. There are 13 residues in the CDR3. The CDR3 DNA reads TGCGCCAGCAGCTTGCGGACTCCTCACGAGCAGTACTTC. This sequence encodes CASSLRTPHEQYF.

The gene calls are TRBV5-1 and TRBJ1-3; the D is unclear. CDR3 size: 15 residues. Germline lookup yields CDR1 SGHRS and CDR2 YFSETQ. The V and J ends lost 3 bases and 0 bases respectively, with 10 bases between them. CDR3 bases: TGCGCCAGCAGCTCGACTGGGGACTCTGGAAACACCATATATTTT. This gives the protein CASSSTGDSGNTIYF.

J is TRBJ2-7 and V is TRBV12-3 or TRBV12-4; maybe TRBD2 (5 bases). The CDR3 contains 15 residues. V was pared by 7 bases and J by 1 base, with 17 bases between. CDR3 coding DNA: TGTGCCAGCACCGAAGGGAGCGGAGGATCCTACGAGCAGTACTTC. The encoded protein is CASTEGSGGSYEQYF.

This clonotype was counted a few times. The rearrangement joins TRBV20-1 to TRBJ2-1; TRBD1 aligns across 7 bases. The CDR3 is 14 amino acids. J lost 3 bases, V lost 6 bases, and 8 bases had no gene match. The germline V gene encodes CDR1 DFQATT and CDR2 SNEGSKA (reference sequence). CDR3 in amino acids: CSATYPGGYNEQFF. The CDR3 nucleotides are TGCAGTGCGACGTACCCAGGGGGCTACAATGAGCAGTTCTTC.

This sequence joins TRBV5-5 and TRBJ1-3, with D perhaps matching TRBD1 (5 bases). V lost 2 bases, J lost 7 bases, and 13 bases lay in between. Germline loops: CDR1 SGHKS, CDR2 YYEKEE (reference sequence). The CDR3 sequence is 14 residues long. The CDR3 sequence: CASSFQQVVNTIYF. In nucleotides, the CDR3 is TGTGCCAGCAGCTTTCAACAGGTTGTCAACACCATATATTTT.

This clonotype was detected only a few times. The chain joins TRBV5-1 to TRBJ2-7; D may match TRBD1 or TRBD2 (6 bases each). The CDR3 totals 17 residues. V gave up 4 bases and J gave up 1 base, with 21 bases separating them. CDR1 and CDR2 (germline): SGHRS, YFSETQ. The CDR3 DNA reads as TGCGCCAGCAGCCCCGGTCTTCGCGGGACACATTCCTACGAGCAGTACTTC. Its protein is CASSPGLRGTHSYEQYF.

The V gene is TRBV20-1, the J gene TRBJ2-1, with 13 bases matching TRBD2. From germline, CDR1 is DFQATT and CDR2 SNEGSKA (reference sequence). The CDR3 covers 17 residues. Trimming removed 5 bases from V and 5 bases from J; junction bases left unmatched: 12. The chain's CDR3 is CSASRTSGSFGNNEQFF. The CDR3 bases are TGCAGTGCTTCCCGGACTAGCGGGAGTTTTGGCAACAATGAGCAGTTCTTC.

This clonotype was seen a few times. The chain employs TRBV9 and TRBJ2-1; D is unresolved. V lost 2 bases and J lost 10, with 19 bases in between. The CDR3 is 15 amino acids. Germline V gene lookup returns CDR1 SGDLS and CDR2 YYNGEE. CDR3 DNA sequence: TGTGCCAGCAGCGTCGACCTCAGACACCAGTGGGAGCAGTTCTTC. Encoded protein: CASSVDLRHQWEQFF.

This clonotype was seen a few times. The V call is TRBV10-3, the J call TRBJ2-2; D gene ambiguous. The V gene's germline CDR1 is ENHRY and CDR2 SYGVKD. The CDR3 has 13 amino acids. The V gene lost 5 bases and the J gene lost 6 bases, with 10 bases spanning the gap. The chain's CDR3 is CAISSHLAGELFF. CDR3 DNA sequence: TGTGCCATCAGTTCACACCTGGCCGGGGAGCTGTTTTTT.